What follows describes a single T cell receptor (beta chain). The sample is drawn from a study of blood T cell repertoires in COVID-19. Across the whole study: COVID-19 samples, acute and convalescent, were from the United States, Italy and Spain.

Sequencing was performed with immunoSEQ multiplex PCR; in TCRdb, only in-frame clones are kept and a portion is missing. The sample yields under 150,000 clones, over 80% seen once. Germline CDR1 reads MGHDK; CDR2 reads SYGVNS. Trimming removed 1 base from V and 3 bases from J, with 10 bases in between. The CDR3 is made up of 14 amino acids. The sequence came from a woman aged 45-65 years with acute or convalescent COVID-19. Sample: peripheral blood. The rearrangement links TRBV25-1 to TRBJ2-7; a possible D gene is TRBD1 (5 bases). The CDR3 loop is CASSESGRDYEQYF. For the CDR3, the DNA is TGTGCCAGCAGTGAATCAGGCAGGGACTACGAGCAGTACTTC.